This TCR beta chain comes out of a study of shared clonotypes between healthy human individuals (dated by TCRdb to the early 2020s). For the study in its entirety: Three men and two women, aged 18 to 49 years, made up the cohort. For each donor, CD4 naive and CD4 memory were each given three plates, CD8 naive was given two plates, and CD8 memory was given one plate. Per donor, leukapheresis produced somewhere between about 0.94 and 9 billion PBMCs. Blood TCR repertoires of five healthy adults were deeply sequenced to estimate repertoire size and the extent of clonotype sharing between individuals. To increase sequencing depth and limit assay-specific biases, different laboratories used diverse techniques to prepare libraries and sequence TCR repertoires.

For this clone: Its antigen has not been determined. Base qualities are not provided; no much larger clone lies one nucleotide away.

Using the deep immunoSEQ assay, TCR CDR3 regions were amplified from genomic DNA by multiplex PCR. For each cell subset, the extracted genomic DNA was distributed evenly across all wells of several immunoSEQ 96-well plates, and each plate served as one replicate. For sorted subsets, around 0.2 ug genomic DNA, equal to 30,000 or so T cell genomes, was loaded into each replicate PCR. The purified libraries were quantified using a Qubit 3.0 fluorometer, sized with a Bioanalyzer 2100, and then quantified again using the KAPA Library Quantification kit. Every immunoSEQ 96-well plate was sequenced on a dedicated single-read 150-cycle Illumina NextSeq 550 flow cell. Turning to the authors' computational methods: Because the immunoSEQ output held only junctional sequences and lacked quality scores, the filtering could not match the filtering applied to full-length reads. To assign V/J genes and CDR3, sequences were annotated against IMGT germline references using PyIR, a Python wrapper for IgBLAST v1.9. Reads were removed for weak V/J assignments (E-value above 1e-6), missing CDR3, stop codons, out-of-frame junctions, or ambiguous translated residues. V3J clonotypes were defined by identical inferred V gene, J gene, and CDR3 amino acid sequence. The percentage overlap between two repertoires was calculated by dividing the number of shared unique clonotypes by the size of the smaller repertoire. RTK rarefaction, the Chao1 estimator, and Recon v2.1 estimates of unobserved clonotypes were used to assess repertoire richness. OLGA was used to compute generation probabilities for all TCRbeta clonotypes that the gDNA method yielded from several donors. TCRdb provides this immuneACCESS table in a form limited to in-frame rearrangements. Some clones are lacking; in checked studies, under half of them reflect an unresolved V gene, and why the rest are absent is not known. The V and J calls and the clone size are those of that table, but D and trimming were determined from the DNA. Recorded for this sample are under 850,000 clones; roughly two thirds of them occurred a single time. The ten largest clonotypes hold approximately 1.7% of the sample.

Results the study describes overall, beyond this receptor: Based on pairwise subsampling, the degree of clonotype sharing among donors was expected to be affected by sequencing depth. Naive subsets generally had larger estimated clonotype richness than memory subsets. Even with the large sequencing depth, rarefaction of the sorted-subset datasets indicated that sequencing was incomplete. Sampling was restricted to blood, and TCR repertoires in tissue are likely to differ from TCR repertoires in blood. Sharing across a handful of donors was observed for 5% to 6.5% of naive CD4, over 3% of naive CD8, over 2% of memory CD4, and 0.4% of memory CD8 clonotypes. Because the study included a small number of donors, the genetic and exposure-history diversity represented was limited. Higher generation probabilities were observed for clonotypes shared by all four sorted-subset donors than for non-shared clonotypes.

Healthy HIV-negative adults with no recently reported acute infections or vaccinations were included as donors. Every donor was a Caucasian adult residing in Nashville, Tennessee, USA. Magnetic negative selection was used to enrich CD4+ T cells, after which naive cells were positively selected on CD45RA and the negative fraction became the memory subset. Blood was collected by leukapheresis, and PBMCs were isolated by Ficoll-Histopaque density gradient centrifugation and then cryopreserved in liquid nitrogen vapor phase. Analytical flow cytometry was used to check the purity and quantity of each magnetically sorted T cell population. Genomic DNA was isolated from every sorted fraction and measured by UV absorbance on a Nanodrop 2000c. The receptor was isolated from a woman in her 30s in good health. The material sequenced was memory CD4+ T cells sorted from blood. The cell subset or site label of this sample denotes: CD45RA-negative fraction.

The CDR3 protein: CASSLAYGLNGYTF. The nucleotide sequence is given as TGTGCCAGCAGCTTGGCCTATGGGCTTAATGGCTACACCTTC. The chain couples TRBV5-8 to TRBJ1-2; a confident D gene designation cannot be given. The CDR3 covers 14 residues, taking in both the cysteine and the phenylalanine. Only the CDR3 region is kept as DNA, spanning 42 bases read in frame from base 1. CDR1 and CDR2 were assigned from the germline V gene as SGHTS and YDEGEE. V lost 0 bases and J lost 6 bases; the stretch between them is 12 bases long.